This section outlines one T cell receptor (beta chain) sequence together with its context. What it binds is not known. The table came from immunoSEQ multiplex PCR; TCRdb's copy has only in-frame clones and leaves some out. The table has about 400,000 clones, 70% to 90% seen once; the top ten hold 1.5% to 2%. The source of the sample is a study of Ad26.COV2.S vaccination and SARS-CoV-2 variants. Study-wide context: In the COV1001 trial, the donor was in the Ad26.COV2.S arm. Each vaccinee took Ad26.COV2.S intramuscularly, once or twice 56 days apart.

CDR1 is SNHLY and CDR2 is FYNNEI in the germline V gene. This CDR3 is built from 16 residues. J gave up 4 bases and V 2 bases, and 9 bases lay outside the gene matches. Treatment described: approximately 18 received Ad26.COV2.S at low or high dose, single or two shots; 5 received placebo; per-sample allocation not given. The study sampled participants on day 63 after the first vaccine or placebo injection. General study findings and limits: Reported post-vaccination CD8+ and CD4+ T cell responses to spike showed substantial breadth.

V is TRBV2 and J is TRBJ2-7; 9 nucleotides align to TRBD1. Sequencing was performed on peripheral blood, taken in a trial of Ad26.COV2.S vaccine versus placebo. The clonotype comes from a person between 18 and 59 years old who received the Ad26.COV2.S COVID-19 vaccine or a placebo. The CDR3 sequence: CASSELGGQGPYEQYF. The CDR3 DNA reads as TGTGCCAGCAGTGAACTTGGTGGACAGGGGCCGTACGAGCAGTACTTC.